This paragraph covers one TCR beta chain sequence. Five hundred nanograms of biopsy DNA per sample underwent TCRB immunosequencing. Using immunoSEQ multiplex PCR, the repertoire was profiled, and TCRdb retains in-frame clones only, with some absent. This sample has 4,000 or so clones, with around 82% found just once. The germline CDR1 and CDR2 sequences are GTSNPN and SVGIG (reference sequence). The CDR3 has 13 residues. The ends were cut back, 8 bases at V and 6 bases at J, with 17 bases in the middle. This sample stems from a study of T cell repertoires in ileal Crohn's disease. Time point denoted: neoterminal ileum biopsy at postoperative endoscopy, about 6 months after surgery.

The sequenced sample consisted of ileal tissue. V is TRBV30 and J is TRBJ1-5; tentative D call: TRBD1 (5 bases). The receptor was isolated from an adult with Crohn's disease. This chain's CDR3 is CARQAGPGQPQHF. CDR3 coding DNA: TGTGCCCGTCAGGCGGGGCCAGGTCAGCCCCAGCATTTT.